This T cell receptor beta chain stems from a study of cytomegalovirus exposure and HLA in healthy donors. This CDR3 is 17 amino acids long. Per the germline V gene, CDR1 is SGHDT and CDR2 is YYEEEE. V lost 1 base to trimming and J lost 2 bases; unmatched junction nucleotides: 6. 60 Vbeta and 13 Jbeta primers were used in PCR. Measured with immunoSEQ multiplex PCR; TCRdb has only the in-frame clones, and not every one. The sample has approximately 160,000 clones, roughly 80% seen once. The sample consisted of PBMCs. The sequence came from a boy aged 2 to 9 in good health and CMV-seronegative. The rearrangement links TRBV5-6 to TRBJ2-1; 10 nucleotides match TRBD2. The chain's CDR3 is CASSLTLGLAAYNEQFF. The CDR3 DNA follows: TGTGCCAGCAGCTTGACGCTCGGACTAGCGGCCTACAATGAGCAGTTCTTC.